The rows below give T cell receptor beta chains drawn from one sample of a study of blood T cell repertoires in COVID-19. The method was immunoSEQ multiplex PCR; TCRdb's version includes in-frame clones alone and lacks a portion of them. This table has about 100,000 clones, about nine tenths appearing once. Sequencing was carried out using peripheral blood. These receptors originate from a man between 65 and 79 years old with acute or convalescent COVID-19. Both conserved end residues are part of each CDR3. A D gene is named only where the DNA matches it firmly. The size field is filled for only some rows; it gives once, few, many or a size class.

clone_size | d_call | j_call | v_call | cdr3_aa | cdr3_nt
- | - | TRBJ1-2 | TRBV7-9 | CASSPQVAANYGYTF | TGTGCCAGCAGCCCACAGGTAGCGGCGAACTATGGCTACACCTTC
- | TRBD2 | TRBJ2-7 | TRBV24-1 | CATSDSGTSGSRQYF | TGTGCCACCAGTGATTCCGGGACTAGCGGGAGTAGGCAGTACTTC
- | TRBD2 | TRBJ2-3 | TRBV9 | CASSVTSGVRTDTQYF | TGTGCCAGCAGCGTGACTAGCGGAGTACGCACAGATACGCAGTATTTT
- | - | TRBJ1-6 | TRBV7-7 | CASSATTHTEISESSYNSPLHF | TGTGCCAGCAGCGCAACAACACATACAGAGATCTCAGAAAGCTCCTATAATTCACCCCTCCACTTT
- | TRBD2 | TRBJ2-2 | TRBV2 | CASTLSSGSTGELFF | TGTGCCAGCACCTTGTCTAGCGGGAGTACCGGGGAGCTGTTTTTT
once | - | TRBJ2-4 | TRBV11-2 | CASSLDRSSHIQYF | TGTGCCAGCAGCTTAGATCGCAGTTCTCACATTCAGTACTTC
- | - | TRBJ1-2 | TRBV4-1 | CASSQDFRTSFTF | TGCGCCAGCAGCCAAGATTTTCGGACATCTTTCACCTTC
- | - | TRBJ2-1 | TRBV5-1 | CASSLIGREYNEQFF | TGCGCCAGCAGCTTAATCGGGAGAGAATACAATGAGCAGTTCTTC
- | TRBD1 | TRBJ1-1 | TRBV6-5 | CASSYLRQGGTEAFF | TGTGCCAGCAGTTACTTGAGACAGGGGGGGACTGAAGCTTTCTTT
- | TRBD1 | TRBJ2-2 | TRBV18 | CASSPLGQGYTGELFF | TGTGCCAGCTCACCACTAGGACAGGGATACACCGGGGAGCTGTTTTTT
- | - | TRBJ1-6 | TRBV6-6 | CASRSPEGVSPLHF | TGTGCCAGCAGGAGCCCCGAGGGGGTTTCACCCCTCCACTTT
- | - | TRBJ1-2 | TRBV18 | CASSRTVGGEYDGYTF | TGTGCCAGCTCACGGACCGTAGGAGGGGAGTACGATGGCTACACCTTC
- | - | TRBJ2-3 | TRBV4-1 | CASSQDPGRRPDTQYF | TGCGCCAGCAGCCAAGATCCCGGGAGACGCCCAGATACGCAGTATTTT
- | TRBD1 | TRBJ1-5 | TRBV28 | CASSLGQGRAQPQHF | TGTGCCAGCAGCCTCGGACAGGGGAGGGCTCAGCCCCAGCATTTT
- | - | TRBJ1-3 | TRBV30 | CAWSLSGNTIYF | TGTGCCTGGAGTTTATCTGGAAACACCATATATTTT
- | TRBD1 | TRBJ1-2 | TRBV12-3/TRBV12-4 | CASSPRQGDRYTF | TGTGCCAGCAGTCCAAGACAGGGTGATCGCTACACCTTC
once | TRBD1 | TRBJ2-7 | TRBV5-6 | CASSIDRGPYEQYF | TGTGCCAGCAGCATTGACAGGGGACCCTACGAGCAGTACTTC
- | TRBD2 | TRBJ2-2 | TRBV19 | CASSIRTSGRSNGELFF | TGTGCCAGTAGTATCCGGACTAGCGGGAGGTCGAACGGGGAGCTGTTTTTT
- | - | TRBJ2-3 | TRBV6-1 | CASSEEITTDTQYF | TGTGCCAGCAGTGAAGAAATTACTACAGATACGCAGTATTTT
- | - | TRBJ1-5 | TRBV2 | CASRRAGLSNQPQHF | TGTGCCAGCAGGAGGGCAGGCCTGAGCAATCAGCCCCAGCATTTT
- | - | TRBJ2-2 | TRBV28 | CASSLGGGTGELFF | TGTGCCAGCAGTTTGGGGGGTGGCACCGGGGAGCTGTTTTTT
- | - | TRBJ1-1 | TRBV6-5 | CASSSRGVEAFF | TGTGCCAGCAGCTCTAGGGGCGTTGAAGCTTTCTTT
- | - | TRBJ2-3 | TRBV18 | CASSPVLGGVTDTQYF | TGTGCCAGCTCACCCGTACTAGGTGGAGTAACAGATACGCAGTATTTT